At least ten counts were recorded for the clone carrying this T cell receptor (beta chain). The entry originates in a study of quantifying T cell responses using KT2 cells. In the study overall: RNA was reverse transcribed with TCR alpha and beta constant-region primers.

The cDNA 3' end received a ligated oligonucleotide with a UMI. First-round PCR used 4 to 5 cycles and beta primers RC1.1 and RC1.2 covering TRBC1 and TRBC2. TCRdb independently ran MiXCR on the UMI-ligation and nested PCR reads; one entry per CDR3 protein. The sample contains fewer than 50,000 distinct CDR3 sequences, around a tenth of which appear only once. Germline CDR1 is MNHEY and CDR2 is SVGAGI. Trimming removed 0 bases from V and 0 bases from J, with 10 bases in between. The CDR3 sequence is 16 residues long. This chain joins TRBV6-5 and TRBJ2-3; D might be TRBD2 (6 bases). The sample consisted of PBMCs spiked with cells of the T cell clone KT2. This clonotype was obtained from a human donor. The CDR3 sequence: CASSYSRGTSTDTQYF. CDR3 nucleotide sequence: TGTGCCAGCAGTTACTCCCGGGGGACTAGCACAGATACGCAGTATTTT.